The sequence of this T cell receptor (beta chain) was determined in a study of OX40 agonist ivuxolimab in advanced cancers. Trimming took off 3 bases at V and 4 bases at J, with 10 bases between the two ends. Per germline, CDR1 SGHVS and CDR2 FQNEAQ. This CDR3 has 14 residues. The data were produced by immunoSEQ multiplex PCR, yet TCRdb's version contains in-frame clones alone and is incomplete. The sample holds some 80,000 clones; around 91% are singletons and the top ten take roughly 0.38%. Peripheral blood came from all dose cohorts at three timepoints. Sequencing was performed on CD4+ or CD8+ T cells sorted from blood, taken in a trial of the OX40 agonist ivuxolimab. The chain uses TRBV7-8 and TRBJ2-1; D might be TRBD2 (6 bases). The TCR sequence derives from an adult with an advanced solid tumor such as melanoma, head and neck, liver or kidney cancer. The CDR3 coding sequence is TGTGCCAGCAGCTTCGCTAGCGTGTACAATGAGCAGTTCTTC. Translation gives CASSFASVYNEQFF.